Sequencing of this T cell receptor beta chain was carried out in a study of CD8+CD57+ T cells in acquired aplastic anemia. In patients chosen for sequencing, flow cytometry had shown CD8+CD57+ cell expansion. When blood sampling took place, the patients had received no therapy. Concerning this clonotype: What it binds is not known.

V shed 5 bases and J 6 bases; nucleotides not matched to a gene: 9. Germline V gene sequence: CDR1 SNHLY, CDR2 FYNNEI. The CDR3 is 15 amino acids. Genomic DNA acted as the template from which TCR beta VDJ combination and CDR3 sequence profiling were carried out. TCRdb itself ran the reads through MiXCR, one entry per CDR3 protein. The repertoire holds approximately 300,000 distinct CDR3 sequences, around three fifths seen once, with under 1.5% in the top ten. General observations from the study: It was found that approximately 29 CD8+ CDR3 sequences were shared between patients and controls.

Material: sorted CD4+, CD8+, or CD8+CD57+ T cells (not recorded which) from PBMCs. J is TRBJ2-1 and V is TRBV2; TRBD2 matches at 8 bases. The sequence was collected from a human donor with aplastic anemia. In DNA form, the CDR3 reads TGTGCCAGCAGTTATAGCGGGACCAAGGCCAATGAGCAGTTCTTC. Its protein product is CASSYSGTKANEQFF.